This is a list of T cell receptor beta chains from one sample in a study of T cells in Graves' hyperthyroidism and ophthalmopathy. TCRdb reprocessed the multiplex PCR reads with MiXCR, giving one entry per CDR3 protein. The table shows under 450,000 distinct CDR3 sequences, with approximately 15% occurring only once. What was sequenced was blood. These receptors originate from a woman aged 18 to 35 with Graves' hyperthyroidism. Both conserved end residues are part of each CDR3.

v_gene: TRBV20-1
CDR3aa: CSASLELAGASTQYF

v_gene: TRBV20-1
CDR3aa: CSAPDRGEEKLFF

v_gene: TRBV27
CDR3aa: CASGFGTLEGDEQFF

v_gene: TRBV24-1
CDR3aa: CATSEGARYEQYF

v_gene: TRBV18
CDR3aa: CASSPPWSAGSDEQYF

v_gene: TRBV14
CDR3aa: CASSQGPGLANPSNTGELFF

v_gene: TRBV20-1
CDR3aa: CSAARGEPGQETQYF

v_gene: TRBV28
CDR3aa: CASSNDGGNEQFF

v_gene: TRBV9
CDR3aa: CASSPTTGRFNSEAFF

v_gene: TRBV28
CDR3aa: CASMGTALSRNTIYF

v_gene: TRBV7-2
CDR3aa: CASSLGATGNTEAFF

v_gene: TRBV2
CDR3aa: CASSDVVRLGYTF

v_gene: TRBV7-9
CDR3aa: CASSRGGEQFF

v_gene: TRBV7-2
CDR3aa: CASRYGSGETQYF

v_gene: TRBV11-2
CDR3aa: CASSLASGTRALPGANVLTF

v_gene: TRBV9
CDR3aa: CASSGGGAEAFF

v_gene: TRBV3-1
CDR3aa: CASSQDIAGGGSYNEQFF

v_gene: TRBV13
CDR3aa: CASSRQYNEQFF

v_gene: TRBV19
CDR3aa: CASSMIGSGNTIYF

v_gene: TRBV6-6
CDR3aa: CASSYSGLAGAPGANVLTF

v_gene: TRBV28
CDR3aa: CASSPSSGTYNEQFF

v_gene: TRBV28
CDR3aa: CASSLGGTRGYTF

v_gene: TRBV19
CDR3aa: CASSKGTGDSGANVLTF

v_gene: TRBV28
CDR3aa: CASSFQAGGGKNIQYF

v_gene: TRBV6-2/TRBV6-3
CDR3aa: CASSYSSFSGANVLTF

v_gene: TRBV5-1
CDR3aa: CASSRGLEFEQYF

v_gene: TRBV27
CDR3aa: CASSFKPGNYGYTF

v_gene: TRBV7-2
CDR3aa: CASSYQGGSPYEQYF

v_gene: TRBV19
CDR3aa: CASSSGELFF

v_gene: TRBV12-3/TRBV12-4
CDR3aa: CASSLYRGRSYEQYF

v_gene: TRBV19
CDR3aa: CASSTPQGASDIAEAFF

v_gene: TRBV7-3
CDR3aa: CASSYSGAGGDEQYF

v_gene: TRBV6-1
CDR3aa: CASSYSMTGGSGGELFF

v_gene: TRBV9
CDR3aa: CASSAGQGRSGNTIYF

v_gene: TRBV19
CDR3aa: CASSPTTGVYGYTF

v_gene: TRBV11-2
CDR3aa: CASSVGVGETQYF

v_gene: TRBV6-1
CDR3aa: CASSEGGANVLTF

v_gene: TRBV13
CDR3aa: CASSLGGGWNTEAFF

v_gene: TRBV24-1
CDR3aa: CATSDGRVLTF

v_gene: TRBV6-9
CDR3aa: CASSYWDPRSSPLHF

v_gene: TRBV5-1
CDR3aa: CASSLGFFGGPAGNTGELFF

v_gene: TRBV2
CDR3aa: CASRLAGGDTQYF

v_gene: TRBV7-8
CDR3aa: CASSFPGTGGFRGGMNTEAFF

v_gene: TRBV20-1
CDR3aa: CSAGSGGGQTDTQYF